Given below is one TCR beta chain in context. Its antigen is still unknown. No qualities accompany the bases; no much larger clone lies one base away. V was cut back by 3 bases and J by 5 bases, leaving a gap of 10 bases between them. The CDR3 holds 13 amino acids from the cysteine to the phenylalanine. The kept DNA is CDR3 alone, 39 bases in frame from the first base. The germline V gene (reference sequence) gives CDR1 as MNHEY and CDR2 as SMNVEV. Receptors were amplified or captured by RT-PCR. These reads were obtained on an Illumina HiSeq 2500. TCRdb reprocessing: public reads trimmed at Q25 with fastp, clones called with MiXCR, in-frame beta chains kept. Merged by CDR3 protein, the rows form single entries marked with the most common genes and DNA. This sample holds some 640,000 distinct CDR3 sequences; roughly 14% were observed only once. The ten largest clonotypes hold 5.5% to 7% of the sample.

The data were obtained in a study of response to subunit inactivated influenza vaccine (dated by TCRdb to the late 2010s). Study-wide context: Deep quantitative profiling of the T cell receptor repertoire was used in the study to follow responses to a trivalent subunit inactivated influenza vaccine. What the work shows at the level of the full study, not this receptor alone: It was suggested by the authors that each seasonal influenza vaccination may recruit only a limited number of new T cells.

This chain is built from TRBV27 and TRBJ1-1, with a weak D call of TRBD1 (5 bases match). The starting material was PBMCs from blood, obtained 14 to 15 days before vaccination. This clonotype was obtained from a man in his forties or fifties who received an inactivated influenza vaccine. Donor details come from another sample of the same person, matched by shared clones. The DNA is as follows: TGTGCCAGCAGTTTGGGGGTTCGGACTGAAGCTTTCTTT. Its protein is CASSLGVRTEAFF.